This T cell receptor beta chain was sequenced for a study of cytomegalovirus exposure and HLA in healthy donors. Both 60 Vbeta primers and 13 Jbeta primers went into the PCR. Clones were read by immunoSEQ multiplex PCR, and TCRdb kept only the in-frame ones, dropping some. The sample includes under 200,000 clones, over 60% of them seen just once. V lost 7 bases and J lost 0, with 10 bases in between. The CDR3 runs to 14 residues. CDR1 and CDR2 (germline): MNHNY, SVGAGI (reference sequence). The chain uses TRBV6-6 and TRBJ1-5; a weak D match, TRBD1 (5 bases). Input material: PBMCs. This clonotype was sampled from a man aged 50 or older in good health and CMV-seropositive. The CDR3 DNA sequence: TGTGCCAGCAAAGCAGGGTATAGCAATCAGCCCCAGCATTTT. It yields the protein CASKAGYSNQPQHF.